Shown below are 2 T cell receptor beta chains from a single sample sequenced in a study of neurological immune-mediated disorders. TCRdb re-analysed the 5' RACE reads in MiXCR, keeping a single row per CDR3 protein. Here the sample spans about 51,000 distinct CDR3 sequences, roughly 17% being singletons. The specimen sequenced was PBMCs. These receptors came from a man aged 55 to 69 in good health.

This clonotype was found many times. This rearrangement joins TRBV27 to TRBJ2-1, with TRBD2 identical over 7 bases. There are 14 residues in the CDR3. J gave up 3 bases and V 3 bases, and 2 bases lay outside the gene matches. In germline, CDR1 is MNHEY, CDR2 SMNVEV (reference sequence). CDR3 amino acids: CASSFLADYNEQFF. The CDR3 nucleotides read TGTGCCAGCAGTTTCCTAGCGGACTACAATGAGCAGTTCTTC.

At least ten counts were recorded for this clonotype. The genes are TRBV28 and TRBJ1-1, with D perhaps TRBD1 (5 bases). The V end lost 9 bases, the J end lost 1 base, and 18 bases lay between the germline ends. The CDR3 extends over 15 amino acids. Germline-derived CDR1 and CDR2 are MDHEN and SYDVKM. CDR3 nucleotides: TGTGCCAGTTACCCTTGGGCTCAGGGGAACACTGAAGCTTTCTTT. This gives the protein CASYPWAQGNTEAFF. Drawing the rest from reference TRBV28 and TRBJ1-1, the complete variable domain is DVKVTQSSRYLVKRTGEKVFLECVQDMDHENMFWYRQDPGLGLRLIYFSYDVKMKEKGDIPEGYSVSREKKERFSLILESASTNQTSMYLCASYPWAQGNTEAFFGQGTRLTVV.